This is a list of T cell receptor beta chains from one sample in a study of blood T cell repertoires in COVID-19. Repertoires were generated with immunoSEQ multiplex PCR, while TCRdb's copy carries only in-frame clones and drops some. The repertoire holds approximately 250,000 clones, with around 84% as singletons. Sequenced sample: peripheral blood. The receptors here all came from a woman aged 55-69 years with COVID-19, enrolled during active disease. Both conserved end residues are part of each CDR3. The order of the fields is D gene, J gene, clone size, V gene, CDR3 DNA, CDR3 protein. The D gene is left open where the match is weak. Not every row has a clone size; where given, it reads once, few, many or a size class.

d_gene: TRBD2
j_gene: TRBJ2-1
abundance: NA
v_gene: TRBV18
CDR3nt: TGTGCCAGCTCACCCGAGTGGCTAGCGGGGTACAATGAGCAGTTCTTC
CDR3aa: CASSPEWLAGYNEQFF

d_gene: NA
j_gene: TRBJ1-2
abundance: once
v_gene: TRBV5-1
CDR3nt: TGCGCCAGCAGCTTGGACGCAGGTGGATATGGCTACACCTTC
CDR3aa: CASSLDAGGYGYTF

d_gene: TRBD1
j_gene: TRBJ2-1
abundance: NA
v_gene: TRBV19
CDR3nt: TGTGCCAGTAGTACGGGACAGGGGGCTTACAATGAGCAGTTCTTC
CDR3aa: CASSTGQGAYNEQFF

d_gene: TRBD1
j_gene: TRBJ1-4
abundance: NA
v_gene: TRBV2
CDR3nt: TGTGCCAGCAGGAGCGGACAGGGGCTTGGGACAACTAATGAAAAACTGTTTTTT
CDR3aa: CASRSGQGLGTTNEKLFF

d_gene: NA
j_gene: TRBJ1-6
abundance: NA
v_gene: TRBV6-1
CDR3nt: TGTGCCAGCAGTGAAGGTTTAGGGGTGAATTCACCCCTCCACTTT
CDR3aa: CASSEGLGVNSPLHF

d_gene: NA
j_gene: TRBJ1-5
abundance: NA
v_gene: TRBV5-1
CDR3nt: TGCGCCAGCAGCCTGGGAACCTACAATCAGCCCCAGCATTTT
CDR3aa: CASSLGTYNQPQHF

d_gene: TRBD2
j_gene: TRBJ2-7
abundance: NA
v_gene: TRBV28
CDR3nt: TGTGCCAGCAGAAGGACTAGCGGGAGGATCTACGAGCAGTACTTC
CDR3aa: CASRRTSGRIYEQYF

d_gene: NA
j_gene: TRBJ1-1
abundance: NA
v_gene: TRBV11-2
CDR3nt: TGTGCCAGCAGTTGGACAGCGAACACTGAAGCTTTCTTT
CDR3aa: CASSWTANTEAFF

d_gene: NA
j_gene: TRBJ2-3
abundance: NA
v_gene: TRBV4-1
CDR3nt: TGCGCCAGCAGCCAAGGTATGGGGCCGACCACAGATACGCAGTATTTT
CDR3aa: CASSQGMGPTTDTQYF

d_gene: TRBD2
j_gene: TRBJ2-7
abundance: once
v_gene: TRBV7-9
CDR3nt: TGTGCCAGCAGCTTATCTAGTAGCGGGAGGTTTTACGAGCAGTACTTC
CDR3aa: CASSLSSSGRFYEQYF

d_gene: NA
j_gene: TRBJ1-5
abundance: NA
v_gene: TRBV18
CDR3nt: TGTGCCAGCTCACCAGAGAATAGCAATCAGCCCCAGCATTTT
CDR3aa: CASSPENSNQPQHF

d_gene: NA
j_gene: TRBJ2-3
abundance: NA
v_gene: TRBV28
CDR3nt: TGTGCCAGCTCTGGCGGCGGCTCGGGCACAGATACGCAGTATTTT
CDR3aa: CASSGGGSGTDTQYF

d_gene: NA
j_gene: TRBJ2-2
abundance: NA
v_gene: TRBV18
CDR3nt: TGTGCCAGCTCACCGTCCGGAGGCACCGGGGAGCTGTTTTTT
CDR3aa: CASSPSGGTGELFF

d_gene: TRBD1
j_gene: TRBJ1-5
abundance: NA
v_gene: TRBV7-4
CDR3nt: TGTGCCAGCAACCAAACCACACGGACAGGGGTGGGTAGCAATCAGCCCCAGCATTTT
CDR3aa: CASNQTTRTGVGSNQPQHF

d_gene: TRBD1
j_gene: TRBJ2-1
abundance: NA
v_gene: TRBV7-9
CDR3nt: TGTGCCAGCAGCTTAGGCCGGGACAGCCAAGTACGTCCGGTACAGCAGTTCTTC
CDR3aa: CASSLGRDSQVRPVQQFF

d_gene: NA
j_gene: TRBJ2-5
abundance: NA
v_gene: TRBV12-3/TRBV12-4
CDR3nt: TGTGCCAGCAGGTCCAGGGGACGAGAGACCCAGTACTTC
CDR3aa: CASRSRGRETQYF

d_gene: TRBD1
j_gene: TRBJ1-2
abundance: few
v_gene: TRBV28
CDR3nt: TGTGCCAGCAGTTTGGGACAGGGTTCATGGGGCTATGGCTACACCTTC
CDR3aa: CASSLGQGSWGYGYTF

d_gene: NA
j_gene: TRBJ2-1
abundance: once
v_gene: TRBV28
CDR3nt: TGTGCCAGCAGTCTGACTAGGAACTACAATGAGCAGTTCTTC
CDR3aa: CASSLTRNYNEQFF

d_gene: TRBD2
j_gene: TRBJ2-1
abundance: NA
v_gene: TRBV7-6
CDR3nt: TGTGCCAGCACCCCTAGCGGCCTAGCGGGAGGAATTGAGCAGTTCTTC
CDR3aa: CASTPSGLAGGIEQFF

d_gene: NA
j_gene: TRBJ2-6
abundance: once
v_gene: TRBV3-1/TRBV3-2
CDR3nt: TGTGCTTCTACTGGGGCCAACGTCCTGACTTTC
CDR3aa: CASTGANVLTF

d_gene: TRBD1
j_gene: TRBJ2-2
abundance: NA
v_gene: TRBV11-1
CDR3nt: TGTGCCAGCAGCTTCCAGGGGGCGGCCGGGGAGCTGTTTTTT
CDR3aa: CASSFQGAAGELFF

d_gene: TRBD2
j_gene: TRBJ2-1
abundance: NA
v_gene: TRBV3-1/TRBV3-2
CDR3nt: TGTGCCAGCAGCCCGGGACTAGCGGGGGCATACCGAACCCACAATGAGCAGTTCTTC
CDR3aa: CASSPGLAGAYRTHNEQFF